This entry lists 20 T cell receptor beta chains sequenced from one sample in a study of shared clonotypes between healthy human individuals (dated by TCRdb to the early 2020s). Receptor amplification or capture employed the immunoSEQ multiplex PCR assay. TCRdb limited this immuneACCESS table to in-frame rearrangements with V and J called. A share of clones is missing; checked studies link under half to unresolved V genes, and the rest is unexplained. The sample table contains 1,500,000 or so clones; only one count was recorded for over 95% of them. The leading ten clones occupy about 1.2% of the sample. Sample: naive CD4+ T cells sorted from blood. The cell subset or site label here, explained by the study, means: CD45RA+ positively selected. Receptors originate from a man in his thirties or forties in good health.

The chain couples TRBV5-1 to TRBJ2-1; D unresolved. The V and J ends lost 0 bases and 6 bases respectively, with 10 bases between them. The V gene's germline CDR1 is SGHRS and CDR2 YFSETQ. The CDR3 is 14 amino acids. CDR3 sequence (DNA): TGCGCCAGCAGCTTGGAACCGACTTCCAATGAGCAGTTCTTC. Translation: CASSLEPTSNEQFF.

V is TRBV11-2 and J is TRBJ1-1; D remains unclear. This CDR3 has 15 amino acids. Germline V gene lookup returns CDR1 SGHAT and CDR2 FQNNGV. The V end lost 0 bases, the J end lost 0 bases, and 8 bases lay between the germline ends. The CDR3 protein is CASSLEMDMNTEAFF. The CDR3, as DNA: TGTGCCAGCAGCTTAGAAATGGATATGAACACTGAAGCTTTCTTT.

This sequence joins TRBV28 and TRBJ2-7, with a weak D call TRBD1 (6 bases). CDR1 MDHEN and CDR2 SYDVKM come from the germline V gene. The V end lost 6 bases, the J end lost 4 bases, and 31 bases lay between the germline ends. The CDR3 contains 19 residues. The CDR3 region is CASSHQYGRRQVFGYEQYF. CDR3 sequence (DNA): TGTGCCAGCAGCCACCAATATGGAAGGCGACAGGTGTTCGGGTACGAGCAGTACTTC.

J is TRBJ2-7 and V is TRBV28; 7 bases line up with TRBD1. Germline loops: CDR1 MDHEN, CDR2 SYDVKM. The CDR3 loop spans 14 amino acids. The trim removed 8 bases at V and 7 bases at J, leaving 14 bases unmatched. CDR3: CASRRQGGTSEQYF. CDR3 DNA sequence: TGTGCCAGCCGGAGACAGGGTGGGACGAGTGAGCAGTACTTC.

The V call is TRBV2, the J call TRBJ1-3; D call uncertain. V lost 6 bases and J 4 bases, leaving 10 bases between the germline ends. CDR3 length equals 13 residues. The germline V gene has CDR1 SNHLY and CDR2 FYNNEI. CDR3 DNA: TGTGCCAGCAGCGCCGACGGGGGAAACACCATATATTTT. It translates to CASSADGGNTIYF. The whole variable domain, filled in from reference TRBV2 and TRBJ1-3, reads EPEVTQTPSHQVTQMGQEVILRCVPISNHLYFYWYRQILGQKVEFLVSFYNNEISEKSEIFDDQFSVERPDGSNFTLKIRSTKLEDSAMYFCASSADGGNTIYFGEGSWLTVV.

The genes are TRBV9 and TRBJ2-3; TRBD1 might be the D (6 bases). Germline lookup yields CDR1 SGDLS and CDR2 YYNGEE. Trimming cost V 0 bases and J 0 bases, with 20 bases left between them. The CDR3 consists of 19 residues. CDR3 nucleotides: TGTGCCAGCAGCGTAGGGGCAGAGACCAGGGGTCTTAGCACAGATACGCAGTATTTT. Its translation is CASSVGAETRGLSTDTQYF.

To note about this clone: The sample contains more than one DNA sequence encoding this CDR3. This chain uses TRBV11-2 with TRBJ2-1, with TRBD2 matching 9 bases. CDR1 and CDR2 from the germline V gene are SGHAT and FQNNGV. The CDR3 sequence is 16 residues long. After removal of 5 bases from V and 0 bases from J, the junction contained 5 bases not matched to a gene. The CDR3 bases are TGTGCCAGCAGCCCACTTAGCGGGAGCTCCTACAATGAGCAGTTCTTC. It specifies CASSPLSGSSYNEQFF.

This clone was recorded only once. This chain connects TRBV7-9 to TRBJ2-2; 9 bases map to TRBD1. Germline V lookup: CDR1 SEHNR, CDR2 FQNEAQ (reference sequence). J gave up 7 bases and V 5 bases, and 11 bases lay outside the gene matches. The CDR3 loop spans 16 amino acids. CDR3 sequence reads: CASSRKTGGFIGELFF. The CDR3 DNA sequence: TGTGCCAGCAGCCGGAAGACAGGGGGGTTTATCGGGGAGCTGTTTTTT. The full variable domain, rest sourced from reference TRBV7-9 and TRBJ2-2, is DTGVSQNPRHKITKRGQNVTFRCDPISEHNRLYWYRQTLGQGPEFLTYFQNEAQLEKSRLLSDRFSAERPKGSFSTLEIQRTEQGDSAMYLCASSRKTGGFIGELFFGEGSRLTVL.

The chain recombines TRBV5-1 with TRBJ2-7; no reliable D call. Germline CDR1 SGHRS, CDR2 YFSETQ. V lost 4 bases and J lost 3, with 17 bases in between. The CDR3 consists of 15 residues. The CDR3 region is CASSNGPEENYEQYF. The CDR3 DNA reads as TGCGCCAGCAGCAACGGACCCGAGGAAAACTACGAGCAGTACTTC.

This chain joins TRBV7-2 and TRBJ1-1, with D possibly matching TRBD1 (5 bases). V gave up 5 bases and J gave up 7 bases, with 20 bases separating them. CDR3 size: 15 residues. Germline V CDR1 and CDR2: SGHTA, FQGNSA. DNA of the CDR3: TGTGCCAGCAGCGCCAGACAGATTCAAACAAGTGAAGCTTTCTTT. Its protein is CASSARQIQTSEAFF.

V and J are TRBV29-1 and TRBJ2-7; D is unclear. Trimming shortened V by 4 bases and J by 4 bases, and 14 bases separated the two germline ends. The CDR3 covers 13 residues. Germline V gene data show CDR1 as SQVTM and CDR2 as ANQGSEA. DNA for the CDR3: TGCAGCGTTGTGCCCTACTTAGGGTACGAGCAGTACTTC. This sequence encodes CSVVPYLGYEQYF.

The gene calls are TRBV11-3 and TRBJ2-1; D perhaps matches TRBD2 (5 bases). V dropped 4 bases and J dropped 6 bases, with 10 bases sitting between them. Germline assignment: CDR1 SGHNT and CDR2 YENEEA. This CDR3 contains 13 residues. The CDR3 is CASSSGGPNEQFF. In DNA, the CDR3 is TGTGCCAGCAGCTCTGGAGGCCCCAATGAGCAGTTCTTC.

The chain uses TRBV5-3 and TRBJ2-7, with 7 bases lining up with TRBD1. TRBV5-3 is identified as an open reading frame with a role that is uncertain. With 5 bases clipped from V and 0 bases from J, the junction kept 11 bases outside the gene matches. The CDR3 is 16 residues long. The CDR3 loop reads CARSPWGQSSSYEQYF. CDR3 nucleotides: TGTGCCAGAAGTCCGTGGGGACAGTCAAGCTCCTACGAGCAGTACTTC.

The J gene is TRBJ1-1, the V gene TRBV15, with 9 positions matching TRBD1. There are 11 residues in the CDR3. Per germline, CDR1 LNHNV and CDR2 YYDKDF (reference sequence). V lost 3 bases to trimming and J lost 11 bases; unmatched junction nucleotides: 1. CDR3 sequence reads: CATSRGTGAFF. CDR3 DNA: TGTGCCACCAGCAGGGGGACAGGGGCTTTCTTT.

This chain uses TRBV29-1 with TRBJ2-7, with TRBD2 matching 10 bases. V lost 4 bases and J lost 6; bases outside the gene matches: 3. Germline values: CDR1 SQVTM, CDR2 ANQGSEA. This CDR3 is 12 amino acids long. The CDR3 DNA is TGCAGCGTTGCGGCTAGCGGGAGCGAGCAGTACTTC. Amino acids: CSVAASGSEQYF.

V and J are TRBV10-3 and TRBJ2-5, with a tentative D call TRBD1 (6 bases). The CDR3 sequence is 14 residues long. Germline lookup yields CDR1 ENHRY and CDR2 SYGVKD. With 4 bases removed from V and 2 bases from J, the gap between germline ends came to 11 bases. The CDR3 loop reads CAISANRVQETQYF. CDR3 nucleotide sequence: TGTGCCATCAGTGCTAACAGGGTACAAGAGACCCAGTACTTC.

In the case of this clone: This same CDR3 is encoded by further DNA sequences in the sample. The chain recombines TRBV9 with TRBJ2-1; TRBD2 matches at 8 bases. Germline CDR1 is SGDLS and CDR2 is YYNGEE. The V and J ends lost 2 bases and 2 bases, in that order; junction bases with no gene match: 6. This CDR3 is built from 16 residues. CDR3 region: CASSVSAGGPYNEQFF. In DNA form, the CDR3 reads TGTGCCAGCAGCGTGTCCGCGGGAGGCCCCTACAATGAGCAGTTCTTC.

The chain links TRBV5-4 to TRBJ2-7, with 9 nucleotides matching TRBD1. V gave up 0 bases and J gave up 4 bases; unmatched junction bases: 5. CDR3 size: 15 residues. Germline lookup yields CDR1 SGHNT and CDR2 YYREEE (reference sequence). The CDR3 protein is CASSLGQGVPYEQYF. In nucleotides, the CDR3 is TGTGCCAGCAGCTTGGGACAGGGGGTCCCTTACGAGCAGTACTTC.

V and J are TRBV7-9 and TRBJ2-1, with 9 bases lining up with TRBD1. The junction had 3 bases not matched to a gene; V was cut back by 0 bases and J by 3 bases. Germline CDR1 is SEHNR and CDR2 is FQNEAQ (reference sequence). CDR3 size: 16 residues. The CDR3 bases are TGTGCCAGCAGCTTAGCCGGGACAGGGTTCTACAATGAGCAGTTCTTC. Translation gives CASSLAGTGFYNEQFF.

The genes are TRBV28 and TRBJ1-5, with D perhaps matching TRBD1 (6 bases). The CDR3 has 15 residues. V lost 4 bases and J lost 6, with 16 bases in between. Germline assignment: CDR1 MDHEN and CDR2 SYDVKM. This CDR3 is CASSSEQGLIQPQHF. CDR3 sequence (DNA): TGTGCCAGCAGTTCTGAACAGGGCTTAATTCAGCCCCAGCATTTT.